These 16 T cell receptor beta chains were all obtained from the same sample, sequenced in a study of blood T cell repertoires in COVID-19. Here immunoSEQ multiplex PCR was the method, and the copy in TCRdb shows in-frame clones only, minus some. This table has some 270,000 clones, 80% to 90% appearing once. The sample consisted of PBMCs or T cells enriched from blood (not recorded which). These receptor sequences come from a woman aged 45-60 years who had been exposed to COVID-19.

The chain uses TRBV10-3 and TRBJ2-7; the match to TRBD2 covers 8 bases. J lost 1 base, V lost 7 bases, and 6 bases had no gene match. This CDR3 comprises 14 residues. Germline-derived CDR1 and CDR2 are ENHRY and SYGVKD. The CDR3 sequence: CAIKLTSDSYEQYF. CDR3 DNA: TGTGCCATCAAACTGACTAGCGATTCCTACGAGCAGTACTTC.

In DNA form, the CDR3 reads TGCAGCGTCCGGAAGCGGGGGCGGAAAGAGACCCAGTACTTC. This sequence encodes CSVRKRGRKETQYF. The V and J genes are TRBV29-1 and TRBJ2-5; TRBD2 matches 8 bases. The trim removed 6 bases at V and 3 bases at J, leaving 9 bases unmatched. In germline, CDR1 is SQVTM, CDR2 ANQGSEA. CDR3 length: 14 amino acids.

The CDR3 region has the DNA TGTGCCAGCAGCAACCCGACTGGAACTGAAGCTTTCTTT. Its translation: CASSNPTGTEAFF. The V call is TRBV6-5, the J call TRBJ1-1; D is uncertain. The CDR3 spans 13 residues. V lost 6 bases and J 5 bases, leaving 13 bases between the germline ends. CDR1 is MNHEY, CDR2 SVGAGI, per germline.

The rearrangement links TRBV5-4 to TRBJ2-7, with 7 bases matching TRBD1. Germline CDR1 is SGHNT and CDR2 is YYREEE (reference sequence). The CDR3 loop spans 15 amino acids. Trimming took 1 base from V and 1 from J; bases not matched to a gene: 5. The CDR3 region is CASSLTGAASYEQYF. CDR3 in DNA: TGTGCCAGCAGCTTGACAGGGGCCGCGTCCTACGAGCAGTACTTC.

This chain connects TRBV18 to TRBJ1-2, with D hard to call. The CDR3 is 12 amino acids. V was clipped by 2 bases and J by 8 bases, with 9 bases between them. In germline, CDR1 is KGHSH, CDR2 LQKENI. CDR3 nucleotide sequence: TGTGCCAGCTCACCAGGTAGCCCCGGCTACACCTTC. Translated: CASSPGSPGYTF. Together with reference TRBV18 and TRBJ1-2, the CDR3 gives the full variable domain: NAGVMQNPRHLVRRRGQEARLRCSPMKGHSHVYWYRQLPEEGLKFMVYLQKENIIDESGMPKERFSAEFPKEGPSILRIQQVVRGDSAAYFCASSPGSPGYTFGSGTRLTVV.

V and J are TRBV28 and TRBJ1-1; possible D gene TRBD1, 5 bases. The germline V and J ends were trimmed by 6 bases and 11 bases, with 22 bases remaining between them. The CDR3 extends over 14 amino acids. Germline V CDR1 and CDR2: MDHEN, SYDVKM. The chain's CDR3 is CASSPLTELINAFF. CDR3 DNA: TGTGCCAGCAGCCCACTGACAGAACTTATTAACGCTTTCTTT.

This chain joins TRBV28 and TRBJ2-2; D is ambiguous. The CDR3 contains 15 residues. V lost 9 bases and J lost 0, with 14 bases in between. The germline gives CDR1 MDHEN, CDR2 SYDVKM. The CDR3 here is CASRSSTSNTGELFF. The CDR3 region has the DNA TGTGCCAGTCGATCATCTACCTCGAACACCGGGGAGCTGTTTTTT.

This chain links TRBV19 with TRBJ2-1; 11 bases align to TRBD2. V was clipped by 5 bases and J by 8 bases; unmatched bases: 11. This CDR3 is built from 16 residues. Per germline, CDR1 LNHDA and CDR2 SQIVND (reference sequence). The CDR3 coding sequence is TGTGCCAGTAGTTCCCGACTAGCGGGGAGCCCAGATGAGCAGTTCTTC. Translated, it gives CASSSRLAGSPDEQFF.

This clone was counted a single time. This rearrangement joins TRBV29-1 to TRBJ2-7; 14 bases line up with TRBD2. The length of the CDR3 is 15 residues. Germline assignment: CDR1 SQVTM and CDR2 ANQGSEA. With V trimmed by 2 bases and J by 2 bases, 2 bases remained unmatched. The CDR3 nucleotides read TGCAGCGTTGAATTGACTAGCGGGGGGGCCTACGAGCAGTACTTC. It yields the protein CSVELTSGGAYEQYF.

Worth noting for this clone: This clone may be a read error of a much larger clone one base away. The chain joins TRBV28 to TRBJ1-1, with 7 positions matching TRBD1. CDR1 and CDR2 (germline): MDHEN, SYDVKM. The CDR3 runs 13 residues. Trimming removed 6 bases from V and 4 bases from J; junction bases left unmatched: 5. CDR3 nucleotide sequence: TGTGCCAGCAGCTCGACAGGGACCACTGAAGCTTTCTTT. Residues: CASSSTGTTEAFF.

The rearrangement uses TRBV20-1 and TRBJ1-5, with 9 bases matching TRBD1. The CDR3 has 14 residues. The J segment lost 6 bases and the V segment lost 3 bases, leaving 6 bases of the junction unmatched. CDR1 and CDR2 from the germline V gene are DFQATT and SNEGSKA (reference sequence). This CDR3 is CSASRGTGSQPQHF. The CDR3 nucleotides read TGCAGTGCTAGTCGTGGGACAGGGAGTCAGCCCCAGCATTTT.

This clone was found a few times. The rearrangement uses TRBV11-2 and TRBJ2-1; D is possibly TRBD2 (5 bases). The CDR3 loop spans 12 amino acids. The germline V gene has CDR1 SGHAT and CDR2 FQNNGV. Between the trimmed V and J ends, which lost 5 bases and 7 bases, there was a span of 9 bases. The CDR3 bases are TGTGCCAGCAGCCCTTCGGGGAATGAGCAGTTCTTC. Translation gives CASSPSGNEQFF.

Here the CDR3 reads CASGLGDRDAGGYTF. The CDR3, as DNA: TGTGCTAGTGGTCTTGGGGACAGGGACGCAGGTGGCTACACCTTC. The chain couples TRBV12-5 to TRBJ1-2, with TRBD1 matching over 9 bases. J was trimmed by 7 bases and V by 5 bases; bases with no gene match: 11. The CDR3 contains 15 residues. Germline CDR1 reads LGHNT; CDR2 reads FRNRAP. Drawing the rest from reference TRBV12-5 and TRBJ1-2, the complete variable domain is DARVTQTPRHKVTEMGQEVTMRCQPILGHNTVFWYRQTMMQGLELLAYFRNRAPLDDSGMPKDRFSAEMPDATLATLKIQPSEPRDSAVYFCASGLGDRDAGGYTFGSGTRLTVV.

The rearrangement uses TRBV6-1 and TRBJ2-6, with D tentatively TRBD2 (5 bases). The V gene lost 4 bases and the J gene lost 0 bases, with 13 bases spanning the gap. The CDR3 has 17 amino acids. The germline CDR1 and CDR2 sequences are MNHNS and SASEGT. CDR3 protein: CASSGAGLSSGANVLTF. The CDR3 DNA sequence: TGTGCCAGCAGTGGGGCGGGCTTGAGCTCTGGGGCCAACGTCCTGACTTTC.

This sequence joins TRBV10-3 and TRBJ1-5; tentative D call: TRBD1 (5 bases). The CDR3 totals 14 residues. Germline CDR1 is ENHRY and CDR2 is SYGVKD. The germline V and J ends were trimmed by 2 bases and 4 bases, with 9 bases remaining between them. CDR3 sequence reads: CAISEVRDNQPQHF. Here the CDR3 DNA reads TGTGCCATCAGTGAGGTCAGGGATAATCAGCCCCAGCATTTT.

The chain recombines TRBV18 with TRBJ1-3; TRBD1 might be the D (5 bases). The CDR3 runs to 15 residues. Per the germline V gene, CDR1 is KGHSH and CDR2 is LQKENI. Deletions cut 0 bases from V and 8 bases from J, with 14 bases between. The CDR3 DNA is TGTGCCAGCTCACCACCGAGGTGGGGCGCGTACACCATATATTTT. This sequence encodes CASSPPRWGAYTIYF.